This TCR beta chain was found in a study of CXCR3-negative and CXCR3-positive naive CD8 T cells. About the research overall: Roughly 140 million TRB reads in total, about 1.5 +/- 0.3 million per library. Notes on the study in general: Whereas both naive subsets had comparably high diversity, memory CD8+ cells had much lower diversity. TRB CDR3 hydrophobicity was greater in CXCR3-positive naive cells than in CXCR3-negative naive cells. Researchers reported similar TRBV-TRBJ usage in naive CXCR3-negative and CXCR3-positive cells, though memory differed.

Remarks on this clonotype: The target antigen is unknown.

The CDR3 runs 21 residues. Looked up from germline, CDR1 is DFQATT and CDR2 is SNEGSKA (reference sequence). Every CD8+ subset sample held around 300,000 flow-sorted cells, done in triplicate. 5' RACE with UMI labels generated the TRB cDNA libraries. TCRdb reworked the 5' RACE reads into one entry per CDR3 protein, no DNA. The sample includes around 88,000 distinct CDR3 sequences. Sequencing input: naive CXCR3+ CD8+ T cells from blood. As to subset: CD45RO-CCR7+CD27+CD95- naive CD8+ T cells expressing CXCR3 (TNR3+). The J gene is TRBJ2-1, the V gene TRBV20-1; the TCRdb D gene call, TRBD1, has no DNA to confirm it. The TCR comes from a human donor in good health. Some clones in this sample may be carry-over from other donors' samples. The CDR3 loop is CSAPPPGQGVLSGGDYNEQFF.